The 10 T cell receptor beta chains reported below all come from one sample, sequenced in a study of blood T cell repertoires in COVID-19. Using immunoSEQ multiplex PCR, the repertoire was profiled, and TCRdb retains in-frame clones only, with some absent. The sample yields under 150,000 clones, about 87% seen once. Sample: peripheral blood. Every receptor here comes from a human donor in a cohort sampled during active COVID-19.

The chain recombines TRBV7-9 with TRBJ2-1; 10 positions agree with TRBD2. The V gene's germline CDR1 is SEHNR and CDR2 FQNEAQ (reference sequence). With 5 bases clipped from V and 1 base from J, the junction kept 5 bases outside the gene matches. There are 16 residues in the CDR3. The CDR3 DNA follows: TGTGCCAGCAGCCCGCCTAGCGGGGGTTCCTACAATGAGCAGTTCTTC. Its protein product is CASSPPSGGSYNEQFF.

CDR3 nucleotides: TGTGCCTGGTCCACAGGGTGGGCCTATGAAGCTTTCTTT. This codes for CAWSTGWAYEAFF. V gene TRBV30 combines with J gene TRBJ1-1; a possible D gene is TRBD1 (6 bases). With 5 bases removed from V and 7 bases from J, the gap between germline ends came to 17 bases. There are 13 residues in the CDR3. Germline CDR1 and CDR2: GTSNPN and SVGIG (reference sequence).

This chain uses TRBV30 with TRBJ2-7, with 7 bases aligning to TRBD1. V shed 4 bases, J shed 2 bases, and the junction held 5 bases outside the gene matches. This CDR3 region has 13 residues. CDR1 and CDR2 (germline): GTSNPN, SVGIG (reference sequence). The CDR3 sequence is CAWNRGRTYEQYF. CDR3 DNA: TGTGCCTGGAACAGGGGAAGGACCTACGAGCAGTACTTC.

This rearrangement joins TRBV27 to TRBJ2-6, with TRBD1 matching over 9 bases. V lost 3 bases and J lost 0; bases outside the gene matches: 3. The V gene's germline CDR1 is MNHEY and CDR2 SMNVEV (reference sequence). The CDR3 is made up of 17 amino acids. In DNA, the CDR3 is TGTGCCAGCAGTTTGACAGGGGGGATCTCTGGGGCCAACGTCCTGACTTTC. This encodes CASSLTGGISGANVLTF.

V and J are TRBV30 and TRBJ1-5, with D perhaps TRBD1 (6 bases). CDR3 length: 15 residues. V gave up 0 bases and J gave up 4 bases, with 13 bases separating them. CDR1 and CDR2 (germline): GTSNPN, SVGIG (reference sequence). The CDR3 nucleotides read TGTGCCTGGAGTGTAGCTGGGACACAGAATCAGCCCCAGCATTTT. It codes for CAWSVAGTQNQPQHF. The full variable domain, its missing parts supplied by reference TRBV30 and TRBJ1-5, is SQTIHQWPATLVQPVGSPLSLECTVEGTSNPNLYWYRQAAGRGLQLLFYSVGIGQISSEVPQNLSASRPQDRQFILSSKKLLLSDSGFYLCAWSVAGTQNQPQHFGDGTRLSIL.

The chain joins TRBV3-1 (or the pseudogene TRBV3-2) to TRBJ2-3; D ambiguous. The CDR3 totals 15 residues. Germline lookup yields CDR1 LGHDT and CDR2 YNNKEL (reference sequence). Trimming took 1 base from V and 2 from J, leaving 10 bases between them. CDR3 sequence reads: CASSQALVPTDTQYF. DNA for the CDR3: TGTGCCAGCAGCCAAGCGCTAGTCCCCACAGATACGCAGTATTTT.

This sequence joins TRBV28 and TRBJ1-1; D might be TRBD1 (5 bases). CDR3 size: 13 residues. V was shortened by 10 bases and J by 6 bases, with 18 bases between the two germline ends. Germline CDR1 MDHEN, CDR2 SYDVKM. The CDR3 DNA is TGTGCCACCTTCTTGAGGGGCGGGGCTGAAGCTTTCTTT. The encoded protein is CATFLRGGAEAFF. Looking up the rest from reference TRBV28 and TRBJ1-1 gives the full variable domain: DVKVTQSSRYLVKRTGEKVFLECVQDMDHENMFWYRQDPGLGLRLIYFSYDVKMKEKGDIPEGYSVSREKKERFSLILESASTNQTSMYLCATFLRGGAEAFFGQGTRLTVV.

The gene calls are TRBV4-3 and TRBJ1-3; 8 bases match TRBD1. V was clipped by 3 bases and J by 4 bases; unmatched bases: 8. CDR1 is LGHNA and CDR2 is YSLEER in the germline V gene. This CDR3 contains 16 residues. CDR3 loop: CASSQTYRGSGNTIYF. CDR3 in DNA: TGCGCCAGCAGCCAGACATACAGGGGGTCAGGAAACACCATATATTTT.

The CDR3 reads CASTGRTGELFF. CDR3 nucleotides: TGTGCCAGCACCGGGAGGACCGGGGAGCTGTTTTTT. This chain joins TRBV12-3 or TRBV12-4 and TRBJ2-2, with 7 bases that match TRBD2. The V segment lost 7 bases and the J segment 5 bases; nucleotides outside the gene matches: 1. This CDR3 has 12 amino acids.

This clone appeared once. This chain uses TRBV15 with TRBJ1-6, with TRBD1 identical over 8 bases. Trimming took 4 bases from V and 5 from J; bases not matched to a gene: 4. Germline CDR1 is LNHNV and CDR2 is YYDKDF (reference sequence). CDR3 length: 15 amino acids. In nucleotides, the CDR3 is TGTGCCACCAGCACTCAGGGGGCGGATAATTCACCCCTCCACTTT. This codes for CATSTQGADNSPLHF.